This passage covers 15 T cell receptor beta chains from one sample sequenced in a study of OX40 agonist ivuxolimab in advanced cancers. Method: immunoSEQ multiplex PCR; TCRdb's copy keeps in-frame clones and lacks some. The sample holds some 100,000 clones, roughly 94% seen once. The source material was CD4+ or CD8+ T cells sorted from blood, sampled in a trial of the OX40 agonist ivuxolimab. Receptor source: an adult with an advanced solid tumor such as melanoma, head and neck, liver or kidney cancer.

This clone was counted a few times. In nucleotides, the CDR3 is TGCGCCAGCAGCCAAGGGGCAGGCTCTGAAGCTTTCTTT. It encodes CASSQGAGSEAFF. The chain is built from TRBV4-3 and TRBJ1-1; D gene uncertain. The CDR3 is 13 residues long. With 1 base removed from V and 6 bases from J, the gap between germline ends came to 9 bases. CDR1 LGHNA and CDR2 YSLEER come from the germline V gene.

This clone was observed a single time. The CDR3 spells CASSQDSVAVEQYF. The CDR3 DNA sequence: TGCGCCAGCAGCCAAGATAGTGTAGCGGTCGAGCAGTACTTC. The chain carries TRBV4-1 and TRBJ2-7; D might be TRBD2 (6 bases). This CDR3 comprises 14 residues. CDR1 MGHRA and CDR2 YSYEKL come from the germline V gene. The V end was cut by 0 bases, the J end by 6 bases, with 12 bases between.

This clone is a singleton in its sample. The chain links TRBV6-1 to TRBJ1-2; 9 nucleotides line up with TRBD1. The germline V gene encodes CDR1 MNHNS and CDR2 SASEGT. The CDR3 length is 13 residues. J gave up 6 bases and V 4 bases, and 3 bases lay outside the gene matches. CDR3 in amino acids: CASSATGGHGYTF. The DNA of the CDR3 is TGTGCCAGCAGTGCCACAGGGGGCCATGGCTACACCTTC.

V is TRBV15 and J is TRBJ1-5, with D unclear. CDR3 length: 14 residues. The V end was cut by 0 bases, the J end by 3 bases, with 6 bases between. CDR1 and CDR2 (germline): LNHNV, YYDKDF (reference sequence). The CDR3 region has the DNA TGTGCCACCAGCAGAGACAGCTACAATCAGCCCCAGCATTTT. Translated: CATSRDSYNQPQHF. Drawing the rest from reference TRBV15 and TRBJ1-5, the complete variable domain is DAMVIQNPRYQVTQFGKPVTLSCSQTLNHNVMYWYQQKSSQAPKLLFHYYDKDFNNEADTPDNFQSRRPNTSFCFLDIRSPGLGDTAMYLCATSRDSYNQPQHFGDGTRLSIL.

This clone was seen just once. J is TRBJ2-7 and V is TRBV4-1; D tentatively fits TRBD1 or TRBD2 (5 bases each). The CDR3 has 14 amino acids. With 0 bases removed from V and 2 bases from J, the gap between germline ends came to 8 bases. Per germline, CDR1 MGHRA and CDR2 YSYEKL. The CDR3 DNA sequence: TGCGCCAGCAGCCAAGAAGAGGGGACCTACGAGCAGTACTTC. Protein: CASSQEEGTYEQYF.

V is TRBV5-1 and J is TRBJ2-1; tentatively, D is TRBD2 (5 bases). The germline V and J ends were trimmed by 2 bases and 8 bases, with 8 bases remaining between them. Germline CDR1 is SGHRS and CDR2 is YFSETQ. The length of the CDR3 is 12 residues. The CDR3 reads CASSFLADEQFF. The CDR3 nucleotides are TGCGCCAGCAGCTTCCTAGCAGATGAGCAGTTCTTC. The full variable domain, its missing parts supplied by reference TRBV5-1 and TRBJ2-1, is KAGVTQTPRYLIKTRGQQVTLSCSPISGHRSVSWYQQTPGQGLQFLFEYFSETQRNKGNFPGRFSGRQFSNSRSEMNVSTLELGDSALYLCASSFLADEQFFGPGTRLTVL.

The chain combines TRBV19 with TRBJ2-5; D is perhaps TRBD2 (5 bases). The germline V gene has CDR1 LNHDA and CDR2 SQIVND (reference sequence). This CDR3 has 15 residues. V was pared by 3 bases and J by 1 base, with 12 bases between. CDR3 region: CASSMVYGLQETQYF. The CDR3 nucleotides are TGTGCCAGTAGTATGGTTTACGGACTCCAAGAGACCCAGTACTTC.

V and J are TRBV7-2 and TRBJ2-7; no clear D. Germline V CDR1 and CDR2: SGHTA, FQGNSA. This CDR3 contains 12 residues. Trimming cost V 3 bases and J 0 bases, with 3 bases left between them. CDR3: CASSFPSYEQYF. The DNA of the CDR3 is TGTGCCAGCAGCTTTCCCTCCTACGAGCAGTACTTC.

J is TRBJ2-3 and V is TRBV4-1; TRBD2 matches at 7 bases. V was clipped by 2 bases and J by 2 bases; unmatched bases: 13. Germline V gene data show CDR1 as MGHRA and CDR2 as YSYEKL. The CDR3 spans 18 residues. CDR3 sequence (DNA): TGCGCCAGCAGCCAATCCCTTGGAGGGCGGGGGAACACAGATACGCAGTATTTT. It translates to CASSQSLGGRGNTDTQYF.

The chain couples TRBV11-2 to TRBJ2-2, with D possibly TRBD1 on 6 matching bases. Trimming took 0 bases from V and 6 from J, leaving 11 bases between them. Germline V gene data show CDR1 as SGHAT and CDR2 as FQNNGV. The CDR3 extends over 15 amino acids. CDR3 protein: CASSLDSWGPGELFF. CDR3 DNA sequence: TGTGCCAGCAGCTTAGATTCGTGGGGGCCCGGGGAGCTGTTTTTT.

This chain connects TRBV7-2 to TRBJ2-7; TRBD1 might be the D (6 bases). The V and J ends lost 0 bases and 3 bases respectively, with 9 bases between them. The CDR3 has 14 residues. Germline V lookup: CDR1 SGHTA, CDR2 FQGNSA. CDR3 nucleotide sequence: TGTGCCAGCAGCTTAGCTCTACAGGGCTACGAGCAGTACTTC. Amino acids: CASSLALQGYEQYF.

V usage is TRBV6-6 and J usage is TRBJ2-7, with TRBD1 identical over 9 bases. This CDR3 is built from 15 residues. Germline CDR1 and CDR2: MNHNY and SVGAGI (reference sequence). V lost 6 bases and J lost 3; bases outside the gene matches: 9. The CDR3 coding sequence is TGTGCCAGCAGACACCATCTGGGACAGGGCTACGAGCAGTACTTC. Its protein is CASRHHLGQGYEQYF.

The chain has TRBV7-9 and TRBJ2-7, with a possible D match to TRBD1 (5 bases). Per the germline V gene, CDR1 is SEHNR and CDR2 is FQNEAQ (reference sequence). This CDR3 contains 13 residues. Deletions cut 1 base from V and 2 bases from J, with 6 bases between. The CDR3 nucleotides read TGTGCCAGCAGCTTAGGCAGGGCCTACGAGCAGTACTTC. Its translation: CASSLGRAYEQYF. Full variable domain (missing parts from reference TRBV7-9 and TRBJ2-7): DTGVSQNPRHKITKRGQNVTFRCDPISEHNRLYWYRQTLGQGPEFLTYFQNEAQLEKSRLLSDRFSAERPKGSFSTLEIQRTEQGDSAMYLCASSLGRAYEQYFGPGTRLTVT.

The chain combines TRBV27 with TRBJ2-7; the D is unclear. The V end lost 6 bases, the J end lost 4 bases, and 10 bases lay between the germline ends. The CDR3 loop spans 12 amino acids. Germline loops: CDR1 MNHEY, CDR2 SMNVEV (reference sequence). The CDR3 here is CASRGIGYEQYF. For the CDR3, the DNA is TGTGCCAGCAGGGGAATAGGGTACGAGCAGTACTTC.

V usage is TRBV4-3 and J usage is TRBJ2-5, with D perhaps matching TRBD1 (5 bases). Germline CDR1 reads LGHNA; CDR2 reads YSLEER. Trimming took 0 bases from V and 4 from J, leaving 12 bases between them. The CDR3 has 15 amino acids. The CDR3 here is CASSQDPAGRETQYF. CDR3 in DNA: TGCGCCAGCAGCCAAGATCCGGCAGGGCGAGAGACCCAGTACTTC.